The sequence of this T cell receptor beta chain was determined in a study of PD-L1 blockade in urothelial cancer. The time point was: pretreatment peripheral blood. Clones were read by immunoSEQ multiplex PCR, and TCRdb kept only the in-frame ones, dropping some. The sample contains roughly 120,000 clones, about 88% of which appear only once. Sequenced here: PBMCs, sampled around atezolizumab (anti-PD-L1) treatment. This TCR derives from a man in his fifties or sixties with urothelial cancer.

The CDR3 bases are TGTGCCAGCACCAACCTCGGGGGTGGGCAAGAGACCCAGTACTTC. This translates into CASTNLGGGQETQYF. This rearrangement joins TRBV2 to TRBJ2-5; TRBD2 might be the D (6 bases). Germline-derived CDR1 and CDR2 are SNHLY and FYNNEI. V dropped 7 bases and J dropped 2 bases, with 17 bases sitting between them. CDR3 length: 15 amino acids.